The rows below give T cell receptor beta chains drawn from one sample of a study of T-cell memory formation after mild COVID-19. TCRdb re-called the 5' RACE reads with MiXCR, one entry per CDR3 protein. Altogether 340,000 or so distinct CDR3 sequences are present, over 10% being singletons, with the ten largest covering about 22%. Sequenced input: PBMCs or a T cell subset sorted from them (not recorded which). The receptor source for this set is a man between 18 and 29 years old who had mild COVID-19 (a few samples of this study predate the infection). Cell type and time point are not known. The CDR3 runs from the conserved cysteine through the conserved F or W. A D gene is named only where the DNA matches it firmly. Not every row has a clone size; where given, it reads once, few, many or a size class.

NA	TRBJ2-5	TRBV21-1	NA	CASSKEGGQGQYF	TGTGCCAGCAGCAAAGAGGGGGGACAGGGACAGTACTTC
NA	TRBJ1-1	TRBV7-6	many	CASSFAGSNTEAFF	TGTGCCAGCAGCTTCGCAGGGTCTAACACTGAAGCTTTCTTT
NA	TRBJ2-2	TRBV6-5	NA	CASSYGEFTGELFF	TGTGCCAGCAGTTACGGGGAGTTCACCGGGGAGCTGTTTTTT
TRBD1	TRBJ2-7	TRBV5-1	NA	CASSLGGTGRLEQYF	TGCGCCAGCAGCTTGGGAGGGACAGGGCGACTCGAGCAGTACTTC
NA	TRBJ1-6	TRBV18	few	CASSPGPGSSYNSPLHF	TGTGCCAGCTCACCAGGGCCGGGGAGCTCCTATAATTCACCCCTCCACTTT
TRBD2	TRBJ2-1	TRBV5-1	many	CASSWGLAGGAYNEQFF	TGCGCCAGCAGCTGGGGACTAGCGGGGGGGGCTTACAATGAGCAGTTCTTC
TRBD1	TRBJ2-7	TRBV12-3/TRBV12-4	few	CASSLLPGGDSYEQYF	TGTGCCAGCAGTTTACTTCCAGGGGGAGATTCCTACGAGCAGTACTTC
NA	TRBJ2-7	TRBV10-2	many	CASRDNSYEQYF	TGCGCCAGCAGAGACAACTCCTACGAGCAGTACTTC
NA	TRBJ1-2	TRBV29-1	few	CSVEIGYGYTF	TGCAGCGTTGAGATCGGCTATGGCTACACCTTC
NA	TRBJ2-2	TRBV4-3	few	CASSQVPSGGTGELFF	TGCGCCAGCAGCCAAGTTCCTTCTGGGGGGACCGGGGAGCTGTTTTTT
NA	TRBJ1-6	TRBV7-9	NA	CASSLRSPLHF	TGTGCCAGCAGCTTACGATCACCCCTCCACTTT
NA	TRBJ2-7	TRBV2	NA	CASTSVWGGLDEQYF	TGTGCCAGCACTTCAGTCTGGGGTGGGTTGGACGAGCAGTACTTC
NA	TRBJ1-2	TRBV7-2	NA	CASSSGPGLLGYTF	TGTGCCAGCAGCTCCGGGCCGGGACTATTAGGCTACACCTTC
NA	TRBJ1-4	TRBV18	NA	CASSQAWGAGEKLFF	TGTGCCAGCTCACAGGCTTGGGGCGCTGGTGAAAAACTGTTTTTT
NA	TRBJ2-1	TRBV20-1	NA	CSARTVAYNEQFF	TGCAGTGCTAGAACAGTAGCGTACAATGAGCAGTTCTTC
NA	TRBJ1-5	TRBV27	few	CASSQANQPQHF	TGTGCCAGCAGTCAGGCCAATCAGCCCCAGCATTTT
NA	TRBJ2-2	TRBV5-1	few	CASSLSVNTGELFF	TGCGCCAGCAGCTTGTCGGTTAACACCGGGGAGCTGTTTTTT
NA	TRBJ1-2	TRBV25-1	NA	CASSGWGNYGYTF	TGTGCCAGCAGTGGTTGGGGAAACTATGGCTACACCTTC
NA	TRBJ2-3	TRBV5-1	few	CASSPDPNRAQYF	TGCGCCAGCAGCCCGGACCCCAACAGGGCGCAGTATTTT
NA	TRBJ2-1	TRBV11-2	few	CASSTRLDNEQFF	TGTGCCAGCAGCACCCGACTAGACAATGAGCAGTTCTTC
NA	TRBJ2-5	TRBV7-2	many	CASSLAYRVVETQYF	TGTGCCAGCAGCTTAGCCTACAGGGTGGTGGAGACCCAGTACTTC
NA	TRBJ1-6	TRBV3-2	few	CASSPQLRDRQFSPLHF	TGTGCCAGCAGCCCTCAACTCCGGGACAGGCAGTTTTCACCCCTCCACTTT
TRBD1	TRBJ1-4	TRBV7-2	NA	CASSRAGKQGINEKLFF	TGTGCCAGCAGCCGGGCAGGGAAACAGGGGATAAATGAAAAACTGTTTTTT
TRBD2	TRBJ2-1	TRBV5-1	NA	CASSLQAGGSEQFF	TGCGCCAGCAGCCTTCAGGCGGGGGGAAGCGAGCAGTTCTTC
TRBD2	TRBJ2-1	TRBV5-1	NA	CASSRTPSGGAGGNEQFF	TGCGCCAGCAGCCGGACCCCTAGCGGGGGGGCCGGGGGGAATGAGCAGTTCTTC
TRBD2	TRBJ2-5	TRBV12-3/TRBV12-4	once	CASSFGAGRGGTQYF	TGTGCCAGCAGTTTCGGAGCGGGCCGGGGGGGGACCCAGTACTTC
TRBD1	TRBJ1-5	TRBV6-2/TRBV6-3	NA	CASSRQGPGQPQHF	TGTGCCAGCAGCCGACAGGGTCCAGGACAGCCCCAGCATTTT
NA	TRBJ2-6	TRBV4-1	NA	CASSARGPGANVLTF	TGCGCCAGCAGCGCCAGGGGACCTGGGGCCAACGTCCTGACTTTC
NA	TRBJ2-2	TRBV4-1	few	CASRDPLHRTSGELFF	TGCGCCAGCAGAGATCCTCTGCACCGAACGTCCGGGGAGCTGTTTTTT